This TCR beta chain was profiled in a study of T cells after yellow fever vaccination. Study conclusions and caveats: The booster response re-showed most primary clones: roughly 97% CD4, approximately 90% CD8.

TCRdb fed the 5' RACE reads into MiXCR, producing one record per CDR3 protein. This sample has 90,000 to 150,000 distinct CDR3 sequences, with roughly 6.8% found just once. This clonotype was recorded many times. Its antigen is not known. Trimming took off 1 base at V and 0 bases at J, with 13 bases between the two ends. Germline lookup yields CDR1 SGHNT and CDR2 YENEEA. This CDR3 is built from 18 residues. The genes are TRBV11-3 and TRBJ1-6, with D unclear. The sequences come from CD4+ T cells sorted from PBMCs, collected approximately 40 days after the first yellow fever vaccination. This TCR was sampled from a man aged 18 to 30 who received the YFV17D yellow fever vaccine. CDR3 in amino acids: CASSLGESKGSYNSPLHF. In DNA, the CDR3 is TGTGCCAGCAGCTTAGGAGAGAGTAAAGGCTCCTATAATTCACCCCTCCACTTT.